This T cell receptor (beta chain) was profiled in a study of graft-versus-host responses after intestinal transplantation. Study observations and caveats: GvH clone levels peaked in circulation, and this peak was associated with early post-transplant HvG declines.

Comments on this clone: Its antigen is as yet unknown.

The CDR3 length is 13 residues. Germline loops: CDR1 LNHDA, CDR2 SQIVND (reference sequence). Trimming removed 7 bases from V and 6 bases from J, with 15 bases in between. Clones were sequenced by immunoSEQ multiplex PCR, and TCRdb holds only the in-frame ones, with some missing. The sample lists roughly 99,000 clones, roughly 88% occurring once. The V and J genes are TRBV19 and TRBJ1-2; D remains unclear. This clonotype originated in a human patient who received an intestinal transplant, so some T cells may come from the graft donor. The sample here was PBMCs, taken 255 days after intestinal transplant. CDR3 sequence (DNA): TGTGCCAGTACTCTGGAGGGATTGGATGGCTACACCTTC. Its translation is CASTLEGLDGYTF.